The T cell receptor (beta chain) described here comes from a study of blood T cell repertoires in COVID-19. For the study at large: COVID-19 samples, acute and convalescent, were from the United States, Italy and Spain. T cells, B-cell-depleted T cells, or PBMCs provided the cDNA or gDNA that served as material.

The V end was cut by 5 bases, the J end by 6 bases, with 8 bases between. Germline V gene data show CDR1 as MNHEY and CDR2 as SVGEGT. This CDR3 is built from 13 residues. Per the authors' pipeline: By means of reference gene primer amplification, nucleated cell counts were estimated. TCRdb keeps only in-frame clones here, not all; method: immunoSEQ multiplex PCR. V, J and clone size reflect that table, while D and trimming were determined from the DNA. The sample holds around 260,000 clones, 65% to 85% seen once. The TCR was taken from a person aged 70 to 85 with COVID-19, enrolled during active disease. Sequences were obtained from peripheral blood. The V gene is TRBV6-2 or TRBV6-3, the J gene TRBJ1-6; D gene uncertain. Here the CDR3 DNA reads TGTGCCAGCAGTCACAACAGTAATTCACCCCTCCACTTT. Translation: CASSHNSNSPLHF.